This is a list of T cell receptor beta chains from one sample in a study of cytomegalovirus exposure and HLA in healthy donors. Using immunoSEQ multiplex PCR, the repertoire was profiled, and TCRdb retains in-frame clones only, with some absent. The repertoire holds more than 100,000 clones, with around four fifths as singletons. Sample: PBMCs. The receptors shown here come from a man in his forties in good health and CMV-seronegative. Both conserved end residues are part of each CDR3. A D gene is named only where the DNA matches it firmly. A clone size is listed for some rows: how often the clone was seen (once, few, many), or a class if it is expanded.

d_gene	v_gene	abundance	j_gene	CDR3aa	CDR3nt
NA	TRBV29-1	NA	TRBJ1-1	CSVKGEGTEAFF	TGCAGCGTTAAAGGGGAGGGCACTGAAGCTTTCTTT
TRBD1	TRBV18	few	TRBJ2-3	CASSPRTGGWGTDTQYF	TGTGCCAGCTCACCACGGACAGGGGGTTGGGGCACAGATACGCAGTATTTT
NA	TRBV5-1	NA	TRBJ1-1	CASSLDSGAEAFF	TGCGCCAGCAGCTTGGATTCAGGTGCTGAAGCTTTCTTT
NA	TRBV18	NA	TRBJ2-7	CASSPYSYEQYF	TGTGCCAGCTCGCCCTACTCCTACGAGCAGTACTTC
TRBD1	TRBV29-1	once	TRBJ1-2	CSVLTGADGYTF	TGCAGCGTCCTAACAGGGGCGGATGGCTACACCTTC
NA	TRBV5-4	NA	TRBJ1-4	CASSLPGDEKLFF	TGTGCCAGCAGCTTGCCGGGGGATGAAAAACTGTTTTTT
NA	TRBV7-2	NA	TRBJ2-2	CASSFTPLNTGELFF	TGTGCCAGCAGCTTTACTCCATTAAACACCGGGGAGCTGTTTTTT
NA	TRBV29-1	NA	TRBJ2-7	CSVTGSSYEQYF	TGCAGCGTCACAGGGAGCTCCTACGAGCAGTACTTC
NA	TRBV7-8	NA	TRBJ2-7	CASSLEGDSYEQYF	TGTGCCAGCAGCTTAGAAGGGGACTCCTACGAGCAGTACTTC
TRBD2	TRBV28	NA	TRBJ2-5	CASSLQTSGGQETQYF	TGTGCCAGCAGTTTACAGACTAGCGGGGGCCAAGAGACCCAGTACTTC
NA	TRBV11-2	NA	TRBJ1-5	CASSTSGYSNQPQHF	TGTGCCAGCAGCACAAGCGGCTATAGCAATCAGCCCCAGCATTTT
NA	TRBV6-5	NA	TRBJ1-5	CASSSTTGRSYQPQHF	TGTGCCAGCAGTTCTACGACAGGAAGATCCTATCAGCCCCAGCATTTT
NA	TRBV5-1	NA	TRBJ1-2	CASSLGQRGYTF	TGCGCCAGCAGCTTGGGACAGCGCGGCTACACCTTC
NA	TRBV5-8	once	TRBJ2-1	CASSVDSGRGNEQFF	TGTGCCAGCAGCGTGGACAGTGGTCGTGGCAATGAGCAGTTCTTC
TRBD1	TRBV5-6	NA	TRBJ2-4	CASSQQGGNIQYF	TGTGCCAGCAGCCAACAGGGGGGAAACATTCAGTACTTC
NA	TRBV28	NA	TRBJ2-3	CASSLETASGTDTQYF	TGTGCCAGCAGTTTGGAGACAGCCTCGGGCACAGATACGCAGTATTTT
NA	TRBV7-2	NA	TRBJ1-1	CASSQGLENTEAFF	TGTGCCAGCAGCCAGGGTCTAGAGAACACTGAAGCTTTCTTT
TRBD2	TRBV9	NA	TRBJ2-5	CASSAGTSGQETQYF	TGTGCCAGCAGTGCCGGGACTAGCGGTCAAGAGACCCAGTACTTC
TRBD2	TRBV27	NA	TRBJ2-3	CASSRTSVSTDTQYF	TGTGCCAGCAGCAGGACTAGCGTAAGCACAGATACGCAGTATTTT
NA	TRBV5-5	NA	TRBJ2-2	CASSLNRVANTGELFF	TGTGCCAGCAGCCTAAACAGGGTAGCGAACACCGGGGAGCTGTTTTTT
TRBD2	TRBV29-1	NA	TRBJ2-7	CSVRLAAAYEQYF	TGCAGCGTTCGACTAGCGGCGGCCTACGAGCAGTACTTC
TRBD1	TRBV4-3	NA	TRBJ2-7	CASSQDNDRGYEQYF	TGCGCCAGCAGCCAAGATAACGACAGGGGCTACGAGCAGTACTTC
NA	TRBV14	NA	TRBJ2-6	CASSQDGGSRPFLTF	TGTGCCAGCAGCCAAGATGGGGGGTCTAGACCTTTCCTGACTTTC
NA	TRBV4-1	NA	TRBJ1-4	CASSQVFTAATNEKLFF	TGCGCCAGCAGCCAAGTTTTTACCGCAGCAACTAATGAAAAACTGTTTTTT
TRBD1	TRBV6-1	NA	TRBJ2-3	CASSADRVGVDTQYF	TGTGCCAGCAGTGCCGACAGGGTAGGGGTAGATACGCAGTATTTT
TRBD1	TRBV28	NA	TRBJ2-7	CASSLMAGGSEQYF	TGTGCCAGCAGTTTGATGGCAGGGGGAAGCGAGCAGTACTTC
NA	TRBV9	NA	TRBJ2-2	CASSVGRGGNTGELFF	TGTGCCAGCAGCGTAGGCCGGGGAGGGAACACCGGGGAGCTGTTTTTT
NA	TRBV29-1	few	TRBJ2-2	CSAAGTTDTGELFF	TGCAGCGCGGCCGGGACAACGGACACCGGGGAGCTGTTTTTT
NA	TRBV11-2	NA	TRBJ1-2	CASSLVDRQQGYTF	TGTGCCAGCAGCTTAGTAGACAGGCAGCAGGGCTACACCTTC
TRBD2	TRBV7-6	NA	TRBJ2-1	CASSLAVRGDEQFF	TGTGCCAGCAGCTTAGCAGTTCGGGGGGATGAGCAGTTCTTC
NA	TRBV4-1	NA	TRBJ1-1	CASCPEGFMDTEAFF	TGCGCCAGCTGCCCTGAGGGTTTCATGGACACTGAAGCTTTCTTT
NA	TRBV29-1	NA	TRBJ2-7	CSVEEVSGYEQYF	TGCAGCGTTGAGGAAGTTAGCGGCTACGAGCAGTACTTC
TRBD2	TRBV7-9	NA	TRBJ2-2	CASSLEAGGNTGELFF	TGTGCCAGCAGCTTGGAAGCGGGGGGGAACACCGGGGAGCTGTTTTTT
TRBD1	TRBV11-2	NA	TRBJ1-2	CASSSRGGWQGAGGYTF	TGTGCCAGCAGCTCCAGAGGGGGGTGGCAGGGGGCAGGCGGCTACACCTTC
TRBD1	TRBV27	NA	TRBJ2-7	CASSLARQGYEQYF	TGTGCCAGCAGTTTAGCTAGACAGGGCTACGAGCAGTACTTC
TRBD1	TRBV7-8	NA	TRBJ2-7	CASSYPGQGAREQYF	TGTGCCAGCAGCTATCCGGGACAGGGGGCTCGGGAGCAGTACTTC
NA	TRBV11-2	NA	TRBJ1-3	CASSLDISGGNTIYF	TGTGCCAGCAGCTTAGACATATCAGGAGGAAACACCATATATTTT
NA	TRBV10-3	NA	TRBJ2-1	CAISEMQGSSYNEQFF	TGTGCCATCAGTGAGATGCAGGGGAGCTCCTACAATGAGCAGTTCTTC
NA	TRBV29-1	NA	TRBJ1-2	CSVEEQVYGYTF	TGCAGCGTTGAAGAACAAGTCTATGGCTACACCTTC
NA	TRBV7-2	NA	TRBJ1-5	CASSRDYSNQPQHF	TGTGCCAGCAGCAGGGACTATAGCAATCAGCCCCAGCATTTT
NA	TRBV7-9	NA	TRBJ1-6	CSSSLTGASYNSPLHF	TGTTCCAGCAGCTTGACAGGTGCCTCCTATAATTCACCCCTCCACTTT
NA	TRBV19	NA	TRBJ2-5	CASSIRGFQETQYF	TGTGCCAGTAGTATAAGGGGATTCCAAGAGACCCAGTACTTC
NA	TRBV4-3	few	TRBJ2-2	CASSQAGSGELFF	TGCGCCAGCAGCCAGGCAGGGTCCGGGGAGCTGTTTTTT
TRBD2	TRBV27	few	TRBJ2-7	CASARLAGIDEQYF	TGTGCCAGCGCCCGGCTAGCGGGAATCGACGAGCAGTACTTC
TRBD2	TRBV9	NA	TRBJ2-1	CASSLSGSHNEQFF	TGTGCCAGCAGCCTTAGCGGGAGCCACAATGAGCAGTTCTTC
TRBD1	TRBV7-3	NA	TRBJ2-3	CASSLNRDRVADTQYF	TGTGCCAGCAGCCTCAACCGGGACAGGGTGGCAGATACGCAGTATTTT
NA	TRBV7-9	NA	TRBJ1-2	CASSVVGSSSDGYTF	TGTGCCAGCAGCGTCGTTGGGAGTAGTTCCGATGGCTACACCTTC
NA	TRBV2	NA	TRBJ2-1	CASSEVSPGGEQFF	TGTGCCAGCAGTGAAGTATCCCCCGGGGGTGAGCAGTTCTTC
NA	TRBV6-6	NA	TRBJ1-5	CASSYGGGVQQPQHF	TGTGCCAGCAGTTACGGAGGGGGGGTACAGCAGCCCCAGCATTTT
NA	TRBV4-1	NA	TRBJ1-1	CASSQSGVGGEAFF	TGCGCCAGCAGCCAATCCGGGGTAGGGGGTGAAGCTTTCTTT
TRBD1	TRBV19	NA	TRBJ1-2	CASSSRQGNYGYTF	TGTGCCAGTAGTTCTAGACAGGGCAACTATGGCTACACCTTC
TRBD2	TRBV5-1	once	TRBJ2-1	CASSSMGGLAGREQFF	TGCGCCAGCAGCTCAATGGGGGGACTAGCGGGACGTGAGCAGTTCTTC
TRBD2	TRBV9	NA	TRBJ2-1	CASSAGTSSYNEQFF	TGTGCCAGCAGCGCCGGGACTAGCAGTTACAATGAGCAGTTCTTC
TRBD2	TRBV28	NA	TRBJ2-7	CASSPSGAPSYEQYF	TGTGCCAGCAGCCCTAGCGGGGCTCCCTCCTACGAGCAGTACTTC